Following are 14 T cell receptor beta chains from one sample sequenced in a study of CD4 T cells in relation to SARS-CoV-2 and coronaviruses. Sequenced by immunoSEQ multiplex PCR; TCRdb stores in-frame clones only, minus some. This sample has around 12,000 clones; around four fifths occur once, and the top ten carry around 14%. CD4+ T cells from unexposed donors were obtained before the COVID-19 pandemic (2011-2018). After approximately 10 days of culture, CD4+ T cells were isolated. What these receptors recognize is not known. Material: CD4+ T cells from PBMCs, cultured in vitro. The receptors stem from a human donor in good health.

The V gene is TRBV29-1, the J gene TRBJ2-1; the D gene is possibly TRBD2 (5 bases). This CDR3 spans 12 amino acids. V was clipped by 1 base and J by 7 bases, with 8 bases between them. In germline, CDR1 is SQVTM, CDR2 ANQGSEA. CDR3 in DNA: TGCAGCGTTGAAGGGGAGTTGAATGAGCAGTTCTTC. Protein sequence: CSVEGELNEQFF.

The CDR3 spells CASSIGGAPRTDTQYF. DNA of the CDR3: TGTGCCAGTAGTATAGGTGGAGCGCCCCGCACAGATACGCAGTATTTT. The chain recombines TRBV19 with TRBJ2-3; the D is unclear. CDR3 length equals 16 residues. CDR1 and CDR2 (germline): LNHDA, SQIVND (reference sequence). V was shortened by 1 base and J by 1 base, with 12 bases between the two germline ends.

The V call is TRBV10-3, the J call TRBJ2-5; D is uncertain. The germline V gene encodes CDR1 ENHRY and CDR2 SYGVKD. CDR3 length equals 14 residues. V lost 4 bases to trimming and J lost 5 bases, with 14 bases between them. CDR3 in amino acids: CAISVGGVYETQYF. In DNA, the CDR3 is TGTGCCATCAGTGTAGGCGGAGTCTACGAGACCCAGTACTTC.

This clone has just one count. The chain joins TRBV12-3 or TRBV12-4 to TRBJ1-3; D is unresolved. CDR3 length: 13 residues. The V end was cut by 7 bases, the J end by 0 bases, with 7 bases between. CDR3 nucleotide sequence: TGTGCCAGCACCACAGTCTCTGGAAACACCATATATTTT. Translating it yields CASTTVSGNTIYF.

The rearrangement uses TRBV19 and TRBJ2-6; no clear D. Germline assignment: CDR1 LNHDA and CDR2 SQIVND (reference sequence). V was trimmed by 3 bases and J by 3 bases, leaving 15 bases between them. The CDR3 is made up of 17 amino acids. The CDR3: CASSMGSPVVGANVLTF. In DNA form, the CDR3 reads TGTGCCAGTAGTATGGGGTCCCCAGTTGTTGGGGCCAACGTCCTGACTTTC.

The genes are TRBV3-1 (or the pseudogene TRBV3-2) and TRBJ2-6; D is unclear. CDR1 is LGHDT and CDR2 is YNNKEL in the germline V gene (reference sequence). The germline V and J ends were trimmed by 5 bases and 3 bases, with 20 bases remaining between them. The CDR3 loop spans 18 amino acids. The CDR3 DNA is TGTGCCAGCAGCTCAATGAGGCAGGCGTTTGGTGGGGCCAACGTCCTGACTTTC. Amino acid sequence: CASSSMRQAFGGANVLTF.

This clone showed up just a few times. This chain links TRBV7-9 with TRBJ2-7; the D is unclear. The V gene lost 7 bases and the J gene lost 5 bases, with 12 bases spanning the gap. The CDR3 totals 12 residues. Looked up from germline, CDR1 is SEHNR and CDR2 is FQNEAQ (reference sequence). In DNA, the CDR3 is TGTGCCAGCACCGGGTACAGAAACGAGCAGTACTTC. Translating it yields CASTGYRNEQYF.

This chain uses TRBV5-1 with TRBJ1-3; D possibly corresponds to TRBD1 (6 bases). The CDR3 totals 15 residues. Looked up from germline, CDR1 is SGHRS and CDR2 is YFSETQ. The ends were cut back, 4 bases at V and 4 bases at J, with 15 bases in the middle. CDR3 protein: CASSPTTDRGNTIYF. The CDR3 DNA sequence: TGCGCCAGCAGCCCGACGACGGACAGAGGAAACACCATATATTTT. Supplemented by reference TRBV5-1 and TRBJ1-3, the full variable domain reads KAGVTQTPRYLIKTRGQQVTLSCSPISGHRSVSWYQQTPGQGLQFLFEYFSETQRNKGNFPGRFSGRQFSNSRSEMNVSTLELGDSALYLCASSPTTDRGNTIYFGEGSWLTVV.

The rearrangement links TRBV3-1 (or the pseudogene TRBV3-2) to TRBJ2-3; the D is unclear. CDR1 is LGHDT, CDR2 YNNKEL, per germline (reference sequence). This CDR3 has 11 amino acids. The V gene lost 3 bases and the J gene lost 6 bases, with 4 bases spanning the gap. CDR3 region: CASSHMDTQYF. For the CDR3, the DNA is TGTGCCAGCAGCCATATGGATACGCAGTATTTT.

V is TRBV7-2 and J is TRBJ1-1; no reliable D call. Trimming took 1 base from V and 3 from J, leaving 12 bases between them. The V gene's germline CDR1 is SGHTA and CDR2 FQGNSA. This CDR3 is built from 15 residues. DNA for the CDR3: TGTGCCAGCAGCTTAGAGGGCCAAGGGTACACTGAAGCTTTCTTT. Translation: CASSLEGQGYTEAFF. Full variable domain (remainder filled in from reference TRBV7-2 and TRBJ1-1): GAGVSQSPSNKVTEKGKDVELRCDPISGHTALYWYRQSLGQGLEFLIYFQGNSAPDKSGLPSDRFSAERTGGSVSTLTIQRTQQEDSAVYLCASSLEGQGYTEAFFGQGTRLTVV.

This chain links TRBV6-4 with TRBJ2-5; 7 bases match TRBD1. Germline-derived CDR1 and CDR2 are MRHNA and SNTAGT. The CDR3 length is 17 residues. J gave up 5 bases and V 2 bases, and 14 bases lay outside the gene matches. CDR3 nucleotides: TGTGCCAGCAGTGACCCCAGATGGGACAGCCCCATGGAGACCCAGTACTTC. Translation gives CASSDPRWDSPMETQYF.

The chain combines TRBV5-1 with TRBJ2-6; D is unresolved. Trimming cost V 0 bases and J 1 base, with 5 bases left between them. The germline V gene has CDR1 SGHRS and CDR2 YFSETQ. The CDR3 contains 15 residues. The CDR3 here is CASSLDRSGANVLTF. The CDR3 DNA is TGCGCCAGCAGCTTGGACCGTTCTGGGGCCAACGTCCTGACTTTC.

The chain has TRBV3-1 (or the pseudogene TRBV3-2) and TRBJ1-4; D is undetermined. The CDR3 covers 12 residues. V was clipped by 4 bases and J by 5 bases, with 5 bases between them. The germline V gene encodes CDR1 LGHDT and CDR2 YNNKEL (reference sequence). The CDR3: CASSPQNEKLFF. CDR3 sequence (DNA): TGTGCCAGCAGCCCGCAAAATGAAAAACTGTTTTTT.

The chain joins TRBV19 to TRBJ2-1; D may be TRBD2 (5 bases). Germline values: CDR1 LNHDA, CDR2 SQIVND (reference sequence). Trimming took off 2 bases at V and 0 bases at J, with 14 bases between the two ends. The CDR3 loop spans 17 amino acids. The CDR3 region has the DNA TGTGCCAGTAGTATATTTCCGGGGATGAGCTCCTACAATGAGCAGTTCTTC. It specifies CASSIFPGMSSYNEQFF.